This T cell receptor (beta chain) derives from a study of T cells in tuberculosis. For the study at large: Sequenced TCRs come from CD1B-GMM tetramer-binding T cells. Findings and limits, study-wide: Some low-affinity tetramer-binding T cells may be absent from this sample.

No alpha-beta pairing information exists for these sequences. Here immunoSEQ multiplex PCR was the method, and the copy in TCRdb shows in-frame clones only, minus some. Among approximately 58,000 clones listed, approximately 86% were seen once. Germline V gives CDR1 LGHNA, CDR2 YNFKEQ. CDR3 length equals 16 residues. V lost 3 bases and J lost 1; bases outside the gene matches: 2. After thawing and overnight rest, PBMC were stained with GMM-loaded CD1B tetramer, viability dye and anti-CD3 for sorting. CD1B tetramers were loaded with Rhodococcus equi-derived C32 glucose monomycolate. From each donor, some 100,000 tetramer-negative cells were sorted.

The receptor was isolated from an adult woman with latent tuberculosis. V and J are TRBV4-2 and TRBJ2-5, with 13 bases fitting TRBD2. Sequencing used CD1b-GMM tetramer-negative cells sorted from PBMCs. The chain's CDR3 is CASSQGLAGIQETQYF. The CDR3 DNA sequence: TGTGCCAGCAGCCAGGGACTAGCGGGAATCCAAGAGACCCAGTACTTC.